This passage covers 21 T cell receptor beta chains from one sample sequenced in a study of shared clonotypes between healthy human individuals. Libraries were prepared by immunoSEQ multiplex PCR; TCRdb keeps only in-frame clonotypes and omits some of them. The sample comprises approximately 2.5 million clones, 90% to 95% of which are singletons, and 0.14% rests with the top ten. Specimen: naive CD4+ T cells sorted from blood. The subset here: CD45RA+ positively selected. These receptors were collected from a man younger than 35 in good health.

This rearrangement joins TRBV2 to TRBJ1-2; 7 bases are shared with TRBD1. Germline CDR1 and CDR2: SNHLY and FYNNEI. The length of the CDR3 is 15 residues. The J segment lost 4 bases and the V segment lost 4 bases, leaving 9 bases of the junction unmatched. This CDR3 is CASSVLQGIGYGYTF. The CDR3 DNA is TGTGCCAGCAGTGTCTTACAGGGGATTGGCTATGGCTACACCTTC.

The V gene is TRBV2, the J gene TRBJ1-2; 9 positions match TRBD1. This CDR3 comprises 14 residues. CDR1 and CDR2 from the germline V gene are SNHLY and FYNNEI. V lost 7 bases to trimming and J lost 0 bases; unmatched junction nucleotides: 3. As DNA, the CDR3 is TGTGCCAGCAACAGACAGGGGGCTAACTATGGCTACACCTTC. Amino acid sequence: CASNRQGANYGYTF.

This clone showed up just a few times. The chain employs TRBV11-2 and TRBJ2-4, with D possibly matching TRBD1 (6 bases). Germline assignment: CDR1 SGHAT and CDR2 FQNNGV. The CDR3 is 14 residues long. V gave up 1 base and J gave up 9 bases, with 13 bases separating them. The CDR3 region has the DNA TGTGCCAGCAGCTTAGGACTCCAGGGGAGCATTCAGTACTTC. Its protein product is CASSLGLQGSIQYF.

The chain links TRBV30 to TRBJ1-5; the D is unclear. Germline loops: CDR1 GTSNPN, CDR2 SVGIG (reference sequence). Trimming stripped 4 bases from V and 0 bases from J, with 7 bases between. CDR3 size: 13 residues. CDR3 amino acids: CAWNKDSNQPQHF. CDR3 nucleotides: TGTGCCTGGAATAAGGATAGCAATCAGCCCCAGCATTTT.

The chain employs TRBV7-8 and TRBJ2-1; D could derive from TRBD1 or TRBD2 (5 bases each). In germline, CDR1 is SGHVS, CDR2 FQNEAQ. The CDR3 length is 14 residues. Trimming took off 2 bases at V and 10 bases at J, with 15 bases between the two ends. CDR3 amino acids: CASSLSGLLREQFF. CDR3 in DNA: TGTGCCAGCAGCTTATCGGGGCTACTTAGGGAGCAGTTCTTC.

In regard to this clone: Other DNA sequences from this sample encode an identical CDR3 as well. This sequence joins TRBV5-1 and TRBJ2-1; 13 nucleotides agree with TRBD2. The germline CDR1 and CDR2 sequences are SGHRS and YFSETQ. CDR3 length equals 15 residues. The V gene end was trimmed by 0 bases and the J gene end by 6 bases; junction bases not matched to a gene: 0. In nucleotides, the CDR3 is TGCGCCAGCAGCTTGGGACTAGCGGGGGGCAATGAGCAGTTCTTC. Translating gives CASSLGLAGGNEQFF.

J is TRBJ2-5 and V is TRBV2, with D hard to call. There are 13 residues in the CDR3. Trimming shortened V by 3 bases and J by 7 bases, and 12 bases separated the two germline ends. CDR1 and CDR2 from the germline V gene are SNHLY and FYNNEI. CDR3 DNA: TGTGCCAGCAGTGAGAGTGGTCATGGGACCCAGTACTTC. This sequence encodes CASSESGHGTQYF.

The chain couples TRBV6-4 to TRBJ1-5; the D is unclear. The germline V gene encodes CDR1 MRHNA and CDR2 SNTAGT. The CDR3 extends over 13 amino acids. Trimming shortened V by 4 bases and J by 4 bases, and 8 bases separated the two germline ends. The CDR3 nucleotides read TGTGCCAGCAGTGTGGTCGAGAATCAGCCCCAGCATTTT. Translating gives CASSVVENQPQHF.

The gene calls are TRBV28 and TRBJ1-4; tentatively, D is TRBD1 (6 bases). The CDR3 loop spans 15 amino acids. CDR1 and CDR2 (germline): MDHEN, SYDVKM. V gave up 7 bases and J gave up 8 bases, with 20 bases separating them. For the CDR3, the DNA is TGTGCCAGCACCATCAATGGGGGCGGACAAGAAAAACTGTTTTTT. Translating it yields CASTINGGGQEKLFF. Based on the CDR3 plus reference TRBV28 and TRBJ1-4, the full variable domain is DVKVTQSSRYLVKRTGEKVFLECVQDMDHENMFWYRQDPGLGLRLIYFSYDVKMKEKGDIPEGYSVSREKKERFSLILESASTNQTSMYLCASTINGGGQEKLFFGSGTQLSVL.

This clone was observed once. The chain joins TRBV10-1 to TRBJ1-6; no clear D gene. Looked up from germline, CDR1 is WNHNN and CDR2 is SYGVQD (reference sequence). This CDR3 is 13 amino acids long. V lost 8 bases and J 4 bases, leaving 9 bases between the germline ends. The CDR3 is CASRDQYNSPLHF. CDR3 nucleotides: TGCGCCAGCCGCGATCAGTATAATTCACCCCTCCACTTT.

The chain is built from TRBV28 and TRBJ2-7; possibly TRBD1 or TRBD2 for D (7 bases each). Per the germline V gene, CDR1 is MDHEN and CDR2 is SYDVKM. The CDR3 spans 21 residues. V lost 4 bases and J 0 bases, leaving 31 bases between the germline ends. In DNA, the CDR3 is TGTGCCAGCAGTTGGGGGGGCCTATTTTCCCAACGCAGGGGGAACTCCTACGAGCAGTACTTC. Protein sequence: CASSWGGLFSQRRGNSYEQYF. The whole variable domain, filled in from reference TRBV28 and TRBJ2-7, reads DVKVTQSSRYLVKRTGEKVFLECVQDMDHENMFWYRQDPGLGLRLIYFSYDVKMKEKGDIPEGYSVSREKKERFSLILESASTNQTSMYLCASSWGGLFSQRRGNSYEQYFGPGTRLTVT.

CDR3 DNA: TGCGCCAGCAGCCAAGAGGTTGGCAAAAACATTCAGTACTTC. It translates to CASSQEVGKNIQYF. This chain connects TRBV4-1 to TRBJ2-4; D gene uncertain. The CDR3 contains 14 residues. CDR1 is MGHRA and CDR2 is YSYEKL in the germline V gene. Trimming left V 0 bases short and J 3 bases short, with 6 bases between.

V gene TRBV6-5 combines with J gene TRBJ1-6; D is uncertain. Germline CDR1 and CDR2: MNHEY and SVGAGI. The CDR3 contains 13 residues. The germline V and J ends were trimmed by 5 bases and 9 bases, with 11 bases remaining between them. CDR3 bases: TGTGCCAGCAGTCGCACGTTCGGTTCACCCCTCCACTTT. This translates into CASSRTFGSPLHF.

The CDR3 nucleotides read TGTGCCGGTTCAAGCGGTCGGTGGGATGAGCAGTTCTTC. It translates to CAGSSGRWDEQFF. This rearrangement joins TRBV6-1 to TRBJ2-1; D possibly corresponds to TRBD2 (5 bases). Germline CDR1 is MNHNS and CDR2 is SASEGT. V lost 11 bases to trimming and J lost 8 bases, with 19 bases between them. This CDR3 comprises 13 residues.

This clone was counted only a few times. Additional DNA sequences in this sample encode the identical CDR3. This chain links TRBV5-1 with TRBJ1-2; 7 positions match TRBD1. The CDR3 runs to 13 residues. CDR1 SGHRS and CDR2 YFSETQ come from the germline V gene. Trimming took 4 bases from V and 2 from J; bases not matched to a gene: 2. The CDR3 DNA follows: TGCGCCAGCAGCCCGGACAGGAACTATGGCTACACCTTC. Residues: CASSPDRNYGYTF.

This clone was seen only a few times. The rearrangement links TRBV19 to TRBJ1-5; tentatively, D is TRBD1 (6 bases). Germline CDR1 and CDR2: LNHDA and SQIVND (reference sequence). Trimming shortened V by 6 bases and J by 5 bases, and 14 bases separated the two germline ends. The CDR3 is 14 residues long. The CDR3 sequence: CASSLEQGYQPQHF. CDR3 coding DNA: TGTGCCAGTAGCCTGGAACAGGGCTATCAGCCCCAGCATTTT. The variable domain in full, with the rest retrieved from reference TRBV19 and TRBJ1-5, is DGGITQSPKYLFRKEGQNVTLSCEQNLNHDAMYWYRQDPGQGLRLIYYSQIVNDFQKGDIAEGYSVSREKKESFPLTVTSAQKNPTAFYLCASSLEQGYQPQHFGDGTRLSIL.

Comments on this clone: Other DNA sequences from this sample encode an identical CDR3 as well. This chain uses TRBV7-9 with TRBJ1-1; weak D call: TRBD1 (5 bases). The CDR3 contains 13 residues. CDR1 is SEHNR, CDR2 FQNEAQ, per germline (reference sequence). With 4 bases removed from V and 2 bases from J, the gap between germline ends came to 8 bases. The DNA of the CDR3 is TGTGCCAGCAGCTATGGGGGAAACACTGAAGCTTTCTTT. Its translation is CASSYGGNTEAFF. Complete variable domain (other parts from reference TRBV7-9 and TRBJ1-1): DTGVSQNPRHKITKRGQNVTFRCDPISEHNRLYWYRQTLGQGPEFLTYFQNEAQLEKSRLLSDRFSAERPKGSFSTLEIQRTEQGDSAMYLCASSYGGNTEAFFGQGTRLTVV.

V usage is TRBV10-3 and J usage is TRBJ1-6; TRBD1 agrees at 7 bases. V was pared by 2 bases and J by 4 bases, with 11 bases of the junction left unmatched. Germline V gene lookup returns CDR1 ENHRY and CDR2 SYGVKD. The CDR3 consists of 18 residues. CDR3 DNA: TGTGCCATCAGTGAGACCAAGGACAGGTCCTCTTATAATTCACCCCTCCACTTT. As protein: CAISETKDRSSYNSPLHF.

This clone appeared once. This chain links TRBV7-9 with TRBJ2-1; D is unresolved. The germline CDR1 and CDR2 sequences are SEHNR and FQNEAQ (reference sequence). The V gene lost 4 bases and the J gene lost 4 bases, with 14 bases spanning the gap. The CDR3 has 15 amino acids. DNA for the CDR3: TGTGCCAGCAGCTCCCCCCAAATAGGTTACAATGAGCAGTTCTTC. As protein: CASSSPQIGYNEQFF. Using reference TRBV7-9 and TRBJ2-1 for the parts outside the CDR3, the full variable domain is DTGVSQNPRHKITKRGQNVTFRCDPISEHNRLYWYRQTLGQGPEFLTYFQNEAQLEKSRLLSDRFSAERPKGSFSTLEIQRTEQGDSAMYLCASSSPQIGYNEQFFGPGTRLTVL.

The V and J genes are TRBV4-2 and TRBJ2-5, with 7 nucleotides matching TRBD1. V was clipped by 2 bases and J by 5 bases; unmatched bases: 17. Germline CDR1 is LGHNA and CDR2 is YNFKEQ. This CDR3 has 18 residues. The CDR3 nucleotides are TGTGCCAGCAGCCAAACGACAAGACAGGGACCCTTAAAGGAGACCCAGTACTTC. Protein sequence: CASSQTTRQGPLKETQYF.

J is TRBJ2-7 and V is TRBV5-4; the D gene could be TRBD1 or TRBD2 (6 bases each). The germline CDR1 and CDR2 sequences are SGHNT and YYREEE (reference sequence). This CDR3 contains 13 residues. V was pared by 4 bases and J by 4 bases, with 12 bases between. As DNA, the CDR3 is TGTGCCAGCAGCGACGGGGGCCTGTACGAGCAGTACTTC. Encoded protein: CASSDGGLYEQYF.